The following is a T cell receptor beta chain sequence with its context. Germline loops: CDR1 SEHNR, CDR2 FQNEAQ (reference sequence). Trimming cost V 5 bases and J 2 bases; bases outside gene matches: 2. The CDR3 contains 14 residues. Participants' own reports of clinical history determined their cohort assignment. The sample is drawn from a study of blood T cell repertoires in COVID-19. Study overall: T cells, B-cell-depleted T cells, or PBMCs supplied cDNA or gDNA.

Using immunoSEQ multiplex PCR, the repertoire was profiled, and TCRdb retains in-frame clones only, with some absent. Among 330,000 or so clones listed, roughly 84% were seen once. The source of this sequence is a woman in her thirties who had recovered from COVID-19. Sequencing used PBMCs or T cells enriched from blood (not recorded which). The rearrangement links TRBV7-9 to TRBJ2-7, with 11 bases that match TRBD2. The DNA for the CDR3 is TGTGCCAGCAGCGGGACTAGCGGAGCCTACGAGCAGTACTTC. Translated, it gives CASSGTSGAYEQYF.